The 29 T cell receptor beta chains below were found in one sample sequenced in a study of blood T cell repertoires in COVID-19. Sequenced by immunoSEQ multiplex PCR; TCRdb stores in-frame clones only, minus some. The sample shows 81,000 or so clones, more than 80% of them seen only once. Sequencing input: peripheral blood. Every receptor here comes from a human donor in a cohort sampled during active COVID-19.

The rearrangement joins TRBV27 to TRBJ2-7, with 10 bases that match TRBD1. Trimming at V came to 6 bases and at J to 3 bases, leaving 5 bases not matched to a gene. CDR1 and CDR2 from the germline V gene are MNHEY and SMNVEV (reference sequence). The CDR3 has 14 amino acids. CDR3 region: CASSRTGGNYEQYF. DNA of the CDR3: TGTGCCAGCAGCCGGACAGGGGGTAACTACGAGCAGTACTTC.

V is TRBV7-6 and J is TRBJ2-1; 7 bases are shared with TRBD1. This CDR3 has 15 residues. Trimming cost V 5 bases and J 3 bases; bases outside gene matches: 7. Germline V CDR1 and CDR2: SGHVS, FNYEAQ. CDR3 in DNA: TGTGCCAGCAGCCCCCGACAGGGAAGCTACAATGAGCAGTTCTTC. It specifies CASSPRQGSYNEQFF.

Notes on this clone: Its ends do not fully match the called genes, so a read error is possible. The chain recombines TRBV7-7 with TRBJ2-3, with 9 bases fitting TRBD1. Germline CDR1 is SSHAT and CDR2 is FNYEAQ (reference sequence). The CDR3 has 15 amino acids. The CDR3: CASSPGTGRADTQYF. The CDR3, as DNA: TGTGCTAGCAGCCCCGGGACAGGGAGGGCAGATACGCAGTATTTT.

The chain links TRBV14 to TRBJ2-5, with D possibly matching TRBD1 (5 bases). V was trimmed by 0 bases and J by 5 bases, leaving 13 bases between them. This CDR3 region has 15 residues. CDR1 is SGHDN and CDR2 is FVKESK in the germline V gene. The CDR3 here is CASSQDWAGRETQYF. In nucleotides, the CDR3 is TGTGCCAGCAGCCAAGATTGGGCAGGGCGGGAGACCCAGTACTTC. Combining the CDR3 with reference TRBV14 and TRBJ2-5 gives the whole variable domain EAGVTQFPSHSVIEKGQTVTLRCDPISGHDNLYWYRRVMGKEIKFLLHFVKESKQDESGMPNNRFLAERTGGTYSTLKVQPAELEDSGVYFCASSQDWAGRETQYFGPGTRLLVL.

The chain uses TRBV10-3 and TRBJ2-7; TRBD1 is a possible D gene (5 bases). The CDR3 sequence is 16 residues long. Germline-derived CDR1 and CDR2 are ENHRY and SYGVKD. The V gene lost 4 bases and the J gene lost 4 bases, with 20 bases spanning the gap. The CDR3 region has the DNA TGTGCCATCAGTGCCACTGGCGGCAGGGCCCTATACGAGCAGTACTTC. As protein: CAISATGGRALYEQYF.

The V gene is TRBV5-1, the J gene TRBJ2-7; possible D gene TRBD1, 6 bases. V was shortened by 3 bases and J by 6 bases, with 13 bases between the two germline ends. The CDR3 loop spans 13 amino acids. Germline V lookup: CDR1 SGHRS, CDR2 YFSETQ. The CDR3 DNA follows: TGCGCCAGCAGCTCGGTAGTCAGGGGCGAGCAGTACTTC. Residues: CASSSVVRGEQYF.

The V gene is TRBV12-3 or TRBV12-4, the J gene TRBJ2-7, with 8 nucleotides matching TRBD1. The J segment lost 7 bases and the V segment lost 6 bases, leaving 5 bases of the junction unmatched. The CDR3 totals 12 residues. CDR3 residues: CASRRQGSEQYF. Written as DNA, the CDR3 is TGTGCCAGCAGACGACAGGGGAGTGAGCAGTACTTC.

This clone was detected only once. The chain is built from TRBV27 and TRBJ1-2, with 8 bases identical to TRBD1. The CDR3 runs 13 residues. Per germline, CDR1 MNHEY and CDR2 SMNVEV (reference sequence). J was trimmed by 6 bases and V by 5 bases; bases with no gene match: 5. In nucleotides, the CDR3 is TGTGCCAGCAGTGTTGACAGGGGTGATGGCTACACCTTC. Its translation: CASSVDRGDGYTF.

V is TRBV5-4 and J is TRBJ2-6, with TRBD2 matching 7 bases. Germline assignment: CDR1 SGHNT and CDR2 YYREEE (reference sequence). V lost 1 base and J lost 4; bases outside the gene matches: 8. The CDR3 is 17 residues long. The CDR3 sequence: CASSLKGGTSGANVLTF. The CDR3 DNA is TGTGCCAGCAGCTTGAAGGGAGGGACTTCCGGGGCCAACGTCCTGACTTTC.

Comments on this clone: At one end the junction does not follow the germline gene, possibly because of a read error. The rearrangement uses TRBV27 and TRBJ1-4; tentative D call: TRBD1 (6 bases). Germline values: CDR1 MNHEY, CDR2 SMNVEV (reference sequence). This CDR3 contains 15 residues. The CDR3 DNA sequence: TGTGCCAGCAGGCGAGGAGGACAGTCAGCTGAAAAACCGTTTTTT. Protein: CASRRGGQSAEKPFF. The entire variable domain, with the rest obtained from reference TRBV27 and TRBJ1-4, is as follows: EAQVTQNPRYLITVTGKKLTVTCSQNMNHEYMSWYRQDPGLGLRQIYYSMNVEVTDKGDVPEGYKVSRKEKRNFPLILESPSPNQTSLYFCASRRGGQSAEKPFFGSGTQLSVL.

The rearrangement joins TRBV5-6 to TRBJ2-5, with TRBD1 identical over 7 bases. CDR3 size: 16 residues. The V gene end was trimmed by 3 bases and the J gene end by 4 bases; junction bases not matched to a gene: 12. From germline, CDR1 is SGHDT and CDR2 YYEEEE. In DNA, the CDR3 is TGTGCCAGCAGCTCCCAGCCAAGGACAGGCGGAGAGACCCAGTACTTC. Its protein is CASSSQPRTGGETQYF.

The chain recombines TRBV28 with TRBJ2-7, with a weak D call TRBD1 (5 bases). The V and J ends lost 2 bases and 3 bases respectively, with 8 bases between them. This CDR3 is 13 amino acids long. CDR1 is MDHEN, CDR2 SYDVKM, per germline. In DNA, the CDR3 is TGTGCCAGCAGTTTACCCAGGGTCTACGAGCAGTACTTC. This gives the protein CASSLPRVYEQYF.

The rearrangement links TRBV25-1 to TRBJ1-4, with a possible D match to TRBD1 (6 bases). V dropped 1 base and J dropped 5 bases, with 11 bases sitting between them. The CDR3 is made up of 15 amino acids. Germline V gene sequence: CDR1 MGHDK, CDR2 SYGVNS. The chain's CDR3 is CASSELWTENEKLFF. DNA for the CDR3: TGTGCCAGCAGTGAATTGTGGACAGAGAATGAAAAACTGTTTTTT.

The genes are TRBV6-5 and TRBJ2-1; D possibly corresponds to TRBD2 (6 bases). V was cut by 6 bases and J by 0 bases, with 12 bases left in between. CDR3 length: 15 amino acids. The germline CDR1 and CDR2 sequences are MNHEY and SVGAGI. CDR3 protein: CASSTSLSSYNEQFF. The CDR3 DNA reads TGTGCCAGCAGCACTAGCCTGAGCTCCTACAATGAGCAGTTCTTC.

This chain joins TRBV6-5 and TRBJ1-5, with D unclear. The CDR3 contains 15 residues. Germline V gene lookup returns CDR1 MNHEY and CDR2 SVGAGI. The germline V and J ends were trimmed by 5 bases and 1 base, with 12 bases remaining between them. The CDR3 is CASSPQSISNQPQHF. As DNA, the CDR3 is TGTGCCAGCAGTCCACAGTCAATAAGCAATCAGCCCCAGCATTTT.

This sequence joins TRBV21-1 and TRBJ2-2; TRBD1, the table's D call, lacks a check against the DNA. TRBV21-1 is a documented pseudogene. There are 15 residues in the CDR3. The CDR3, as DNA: TGTGCCAGCAGCAAAGATCACAGGCACTCCGGGGAGCTGTTTTTT. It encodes CASSKDHRHSGELFF.

Here the CDR3 reads CASSQDPPPRGNQPQHF. The CDR3 DNA sequence: TGCGCCAGCAGCCAAGATCCCCCCCCCAGGGGCAATCAGCCCCAGCATTTT. The chain combines TRBV4-1 with TRBJ1-5; the D gene is possibly TRBD1 (5 bases). The germline CDR1 and CDR2 sequences are MGHRA and YSYEKL. The CDR3 covers 17 residues. Trimming pared 0 bases from V and 2 bases from J, leaving 14 bases between.

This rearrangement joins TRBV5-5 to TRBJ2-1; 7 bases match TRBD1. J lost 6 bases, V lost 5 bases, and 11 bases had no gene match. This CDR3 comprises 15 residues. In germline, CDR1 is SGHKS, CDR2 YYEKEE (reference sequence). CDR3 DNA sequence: TGTGCCAGCAGACGTGGACAGGTTTCGGGCAATGAGCAGTTCTTC. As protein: CASRRGQVSGNEQFF. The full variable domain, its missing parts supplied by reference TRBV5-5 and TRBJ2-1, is DAGVTQSPTHLIKTRGQQVTLRCSPISGHKSVSWYQQVLGQGPQFIFQYYEKEERGRGNFPDRFSARQFPNYSSELNVNALLLGDSALYLCASRRGQVSGNEQFFGPGTRLTVL.

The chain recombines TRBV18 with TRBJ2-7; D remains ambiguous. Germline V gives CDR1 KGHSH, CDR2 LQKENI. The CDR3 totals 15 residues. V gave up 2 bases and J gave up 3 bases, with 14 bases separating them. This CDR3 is CASSPIKTPGYEQYF. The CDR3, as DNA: TGTGCCAGCTCACCAATCAAGACACCCGGCTACGAGCAGTACTTC.

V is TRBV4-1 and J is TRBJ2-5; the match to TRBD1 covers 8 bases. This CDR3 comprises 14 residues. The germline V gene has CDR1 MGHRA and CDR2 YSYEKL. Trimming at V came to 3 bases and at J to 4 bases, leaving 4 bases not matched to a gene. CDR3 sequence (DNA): TGCGCCAGCAGCCAGACAGGGGTAGTAGAGACCCAGTACTTC. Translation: CASSQTGVVETQYF.

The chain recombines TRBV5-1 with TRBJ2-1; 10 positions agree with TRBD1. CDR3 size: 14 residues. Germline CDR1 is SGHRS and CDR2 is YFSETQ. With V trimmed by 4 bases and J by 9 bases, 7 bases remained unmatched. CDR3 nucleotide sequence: TGCGCCAGCAGCCTTCAGACAGGGGGCTTTGAGCAGTTCTTC. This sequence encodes CASSLQTGGFEQFF.

The CDR3 is CASSQDSRYTEAFF. In DNA, the CDR3 is TGTGCCAGCAGCCAAGATAGCCGTTACACTGAAGCTTTCTTT. The chain uses TRBV3-1 (or the pseudogene TRBV3-2) and TRBJ1-1; the D is unclear. V was clipped by 0 bases and J by 3 bases, with 8 bases between them. Germline lookup yields CDR1 LGHDT and CDR2 YNNKEL (reference sequence). The CDR3 spans 14 residues.

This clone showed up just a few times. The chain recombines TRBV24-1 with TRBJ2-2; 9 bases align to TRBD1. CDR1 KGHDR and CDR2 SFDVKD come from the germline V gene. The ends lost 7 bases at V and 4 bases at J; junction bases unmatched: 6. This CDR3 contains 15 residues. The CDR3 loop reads CATSKGQGFTGELFF. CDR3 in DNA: TGTGCCACCAGCAAAGGACAGGGGTTCACCGGGGAGCTGTTTTTT.

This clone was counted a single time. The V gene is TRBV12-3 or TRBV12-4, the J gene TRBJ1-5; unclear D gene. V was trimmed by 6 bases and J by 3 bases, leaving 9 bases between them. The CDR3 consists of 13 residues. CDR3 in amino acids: CASSREYNQPQHF. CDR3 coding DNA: TGTGCCAGCAGCCGGGAGTACAATCAGCCCCAGCATTTT.

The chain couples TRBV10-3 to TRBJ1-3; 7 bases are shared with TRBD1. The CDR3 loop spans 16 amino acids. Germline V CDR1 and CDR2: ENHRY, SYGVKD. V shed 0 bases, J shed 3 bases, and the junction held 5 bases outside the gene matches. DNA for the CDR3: TGTGCCATCAGTGAGTCGACAGGGAAGGTTGGAAACACCATATATTTT. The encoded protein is CAISESTGKVGNTIYF.

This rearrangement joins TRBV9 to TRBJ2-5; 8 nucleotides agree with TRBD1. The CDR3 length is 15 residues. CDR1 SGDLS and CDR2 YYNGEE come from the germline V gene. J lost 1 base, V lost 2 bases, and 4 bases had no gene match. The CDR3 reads CASSVDRGPQETQYF. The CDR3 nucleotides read TGTGCCAGCAGCGTCGACAGGGGTCCCCAAGAGACCCAGTACTTC.

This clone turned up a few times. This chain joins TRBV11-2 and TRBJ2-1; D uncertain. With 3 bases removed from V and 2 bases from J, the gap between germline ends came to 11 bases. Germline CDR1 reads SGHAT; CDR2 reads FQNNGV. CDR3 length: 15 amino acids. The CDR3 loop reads CASSFDSLPYNEQFF. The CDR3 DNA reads TGTGCCAGCAGCTTCGACTCTCTACCCTACAATGAGCAGTTCTTC.

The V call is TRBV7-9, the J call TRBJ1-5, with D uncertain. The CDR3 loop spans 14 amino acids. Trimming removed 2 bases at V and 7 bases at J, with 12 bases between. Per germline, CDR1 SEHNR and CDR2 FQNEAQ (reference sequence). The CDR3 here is CASSLSGSRQPQHF. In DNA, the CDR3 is TGTGCCAGCAGCTTATCGGGAAGCAGACAGCCCCAGCATTTT.

The CDR3 here is CASSRTGAGEGQPQHF. CDR3 in DNA: TGCGCCAGCAGCCGGACAGGGGCGGGAGAAGGCCAGCCCCAGCATTTT. J is TRBJ1-5 and V is TRBV5-1; TRBD1 matches 9 bases. The V gene end was trimmed by 4 bases and the J gene end by 7 bases; junction bases not matched to a gene: 12. From germline, CDR1 is SGHRS and CDR2 YFSETQ. The CDR3 is made up of 16 amino acids.